These 24 T cell receptor beta chains originate from one sample sequenced in a study of blood T cell repertoires in COVID-19. Method: immunoSEQ multiplex PCR; TCRdb's copy keeps in-frame clones and lacks some. In the table there are more than 200,000 clones, 88% of which are singletons. Sequenced material: peripheral blood. The receptors stem from a woman aged 55-69 years with acute or convalescent COVID-19.

This clone occurred a few times. The rearrangement links TRBV24-1 to TRBJ2-2, with 15 bases aligning to TRBD2. With 4 bases clipped from V and 3 bases from J, the junction kept 8 bases outside the gene matches. CDR1 is KGHDR and CDR2 is SFDVKD in the germline V gene. The CDR3 contains 19 residues. The CDR3 region has the DNA TGTGCCACCAGTGACTCCGGGACTAGCGGGAGGTGGGACACCGGGGAGCTGTTTTTT. Protein sequence: CATSDSGTSGRWDTGELFF.

The V and J genes are TRBV5-1 and TRBJ1-2; 8 bases are a match to TRBD1. V lost 1 base and J lost 7; bases outside the gene matches: 3. CDR1 is SGHRS and CDR2 is YFSETQ in the germline V gene. CDR3 size: 13 residues. The CDR3 protein is CASSLQGAAGYTF. The CDR3 DNA follows: TGCGCCAGCAGCTTGCAGGGGGCCGCTGGCTACACCTTC.

This chain links TRBV19 with TRBJ2-7; a possible D gene is TRBD1 (5 bases). The CDR3 extends over 13 amino acids. The V end lost 5 bases, the J end lost 3 bases, and 11 bases lay between the germline ends. In germline, CDR1 is LNHDA, CDR2 SQIVND (reference sequence). DNA for the CDR3: TGTGCCAGTAGTTCCCGGACAAGCTACGAGCAGTACTTC. Residues: CASSSRTSYEQYF.

This clone was seen only a few times. This chain uses TRBV9 with TRBJ1-6; D perhaps matches TRBD1 (6 bases). The CDR3 loop spans 16 amino acids. Germline CDR1 reads SGDLS; CDR2 reads YYNGEE. Trimming cost V 9 bases and J 7 bases, with 23 bases left between them. CDR3 nucleotide sequence: TGTGCCACCACGGGGGGGCCCCGGGTGAGGAATTCACCCCTCCACTTT. Residues: CATTGGPRVRNSPLHF.

This clone was detected once. V usage is TRBV19 and J usage is TRBJ1-3, with 9 bases that match TRBD1. This CDR3 is built from 17 residues. V shed 5 bases, J shed 2 bases, and the junction held 10 bases outside the gene matches. Germline assignment: CDR1 LNHDA and CDR2 SQIVND (reference sequence). The chain's CDR3 is CASSALNRDRAGNTIYF. Written as DNA, the CDR3 is TGTGCCAGTAGTGCTCTAAACCGGGACAGGGCTGGAAACACCATATATTTT.

This chain connects TRBV9 to TRBJ1-5, with D uncertain. The germline V gene has CDR1 SGDLS and CDR2 YYNGEE. The CDR3 consists of 14 residues. Between the trimmed V and J ends, which lost 2 bases and 4 bases, there was a span of 10 bases. The DNA of the CDR3 is TGTGCCAGCAGCGTGTCGGGGTCAAATCAGCCCCAGCATTTT. Translating gives CASSVSGSNQPQHF.

The rearrangement links TRBV6-5 to TRBJ1-6, with unresolved D. Germline V gene data show CDR1 as MNHEY and CDR2 as SVGAGI. There are 12 residues in the CDR3. V was clipped by 6 bases and J by 11 bases, with 11 bases between them. The CDR3 region is CASSQPPAPLHF. The CDR3 nucleotides are TGTGCCAGCAGCCAACCGCCAGCACCCCTCCACTTT.

J is TRBJ2-3 and V is TRBV4-1, with 11 bases that match TRBD2. The junction had 6 bases not matched to a gene; V was cut back by 2 bases and J by 2 bases. Germline V gene data show CDR1 as MGHRA and CDR2 as YSYEKL. This CDR3 spans 17 amino acids. The CDR3 protein is CASSQFLAGGDTDTQYF. CDR3 bases: TGCGCCAGCAGCCAATTTTTAGCGGGGGGGGACACAGATACGCAGTATTTT.

This chain links TRBV13 with TRBJ2-7; 11 bases align to TRBD2. The CDR3 is 15 residues long. The trim removed 4 bases at V and 2 bases at J, leaving 4 bases unmatched. Germline V gene data show CDR1 as PRHDT and CDR2 as FYEKMQ (reference sequence). The CDR3 loop is CASSSLAGGPYEQYF. CDR3 sequence (DNA): TGTGCCAGCAGCTCTTTAGCGGGAGGGCCCTACGAGCAGTACTTC.

In DNA form, the CDR3 reads TGTGCCACCAGCACGTGGGACAGGGGCGTGGGGGAGCAGTACTTC. Residues: CATSTWDRGVGEQYF. The V call is TRBV15, the J call TRBJ2-7, with TRBD1 matching over 10 bases. The length of the CDR3 is 15 residues. The trim removed 4 bases at V and 7 bases at J, leaving 10 bases unmatched. Germline loops: CDR1 LNHNV, CDR2 YYDKDF (reference sequence).

This chain uses TRBV19 with TRBJ1-5; TRBD1 agrees at 11 bases. In germline, CDR1 is LNHDA, CDR2 SQIVND (reference sequence). CDR3 size: 17 residues. Trimming removed 4 bases from V and 4 bases from J; junction bases left unmatched: 9. As DNA, the CDR3 is TGTGCCAGTAGTAGAGGGACAGGGGGATCGGTTAATCAGCCCCAGCATTTT. It yields the protein CASSRGTGGSVNQPQHF.

This clone was found once. The CDR3 DNA follows: TGCGCCAGCAGTGACCAGGGCTTTGGCTACACCTTC. Protein product: CASSDQGFGYTF. The chain carries TRBV10-2 and TRBJ1-2; perhaps TRBD1 as D (5 bases). Trimming took off 3 bases at V and 7 bases at J, with 9 bases between the two ends. The CDR3 has 12 amino acids. Looked up from germline, CDR1 is WSHSY and CDR2 is SAAADI.

The genes are TRBV25-1 and TRBJ1-5; D remains ambiguous. The V end was cut by 2 bases, the J end by 5 bases, with 10 bases between. The CDR3 is 14 residues long. The germline gives CDR1 MGHDK, CDR2 SYGVNS. The CDR3 DNA is TGTGCCAGCAGTGAACCCGGGTGGGATCAGCCCCAGCATTTT. Its translation: CASSEPGWDQPQHF.

V usage is TRBV5-4 and J usage is TRBJ1-6; D possibly corresponds to TRBD1 (6 bases). CDR1 SGHNT and CDR2 YYREEE come from the germline V gene (reference sequence). This CDR3 contains 17 residues. V lost 3 bases and J 0 bases, leaving 13 bases between the germline ends. CDR3 DNA: TGTGCCAGCAGCTCGCAAGGGGGAAGCTCCTATAATTCACCCCTCCACTTT. It translates to CASSSQGGSSYNSPLHF.

V gene TRBV12-5 combines with J gene TRBJ1-2, with unresolved D. V dropped 8 bases and J dropped 2 bases, with 24 bases sitting between them. CDR3 length: 17 residues. Per germline, CDR1 LGHNT and CDR2 FRNRAP. The CDR3 sequence: CASTRGTGYYRNYGYTF. For the CDR3, the DNA is TGTGCTAGTACTCGAGGAACGGGTTATTACCGGAACTATGGCTACACCTTC.

The CDR3, as DNA: TGTGCCAGCAGTTTAGTGGGCCTTGGCTACACCTTC. Translating gives CASSLVGLGYTF. This chain uses TRBV12-3 or TRBV12-4 with TRBJ1-2; no firm D call. V was pared by 1 base and J by 7 bases, with 7 bases between. This CDR3 is 12 amino acids long.

The chain combines TRBV18 with TRBJ1-1; 10 nucleotides agree with TRBD1. This CDR3 is built from 16 residues. CDR1 is KGHSH and CDR2 is LQKENI in the germline V gene. With V trimmed by 2 bases and J by 4 bases, 7 bases remained unmatched. The CDR3 sequence: CASSPADRGSSTEAFF. Written as DNA, the CDR3 is TGTGCCAGCTCACCAGCGGACAGGGGGTCGAGCACTGAAGCTTTCTTT.

A single count supports this clone. This chain links TRBV28 with TRBJ1-3; TRBD1 aligns across 8 bases. V shed 3 bases and J 2 bases; nucleotides not matched to a gene: 9. CDR1 and CDR2 (germline): MDHEN, SYDVKM. The CDR3 length is 17 residues. This CDR3 is CASSLAQGARTGNTIYF. For the CDR3, the DNA is TGTGCCAGCAGTTTGGCCCAGGGGGCGCGAACTGGAAACACCATATATTTT.

The genes are TRBV5-6 and TRBJ1-2, with 7 bases fitting TRBD1. Trimming cost V 4 bases and J 8 bases; bases outside gene matches: 11. Germline V CDR1 and CDR2: SGHDT, YYEEEE. The CDR3 totals 14 residues. The CDR3 reads CASSPSGQAIGYTF. The CDR3 coding sequence is TGTGCCAGCAGCCCCTCCGGACAGGCCATCGGCTACACCTTC.

The genes are TRBV5-1 and TRBJ2-1; 7 bases agree with TRBD1. CDR3 length: 15 amino acids. The trim removed 4 bases at V and 3 bases at J, leaving 7 bases unmatched. Germline V gene data show CDR1 as SGHRS and CDR2 as YFSETQ. The CDR3 nucleotides are TGCGCCAGCAGCCCTGGGACAGACCTCTACAATGAGCAGTTCTTC. It specifies CASSPGTDLYNEQFF.

This clone was recorded a few times. The chain joins TRBV2 to TRBJ1-1; unclear D gene. Trimming shortened V by 6 bases and J by 2 bases, and 10 bases separated the two germline ends. Germline CDR1 and CDR2: SNHLY and FYNNEI. This CDR3 contains 13 residues. The CDR3 loop reads CASRVTHNTEAFF. The CDR3 DNA follows: TGTGCCAGCAGGGTGACACATAACACTGAAGCTTTCTTT.

The chain carries TRBV30 and TRBJ2-1; 8 bases fit TRBD2. V was clipped by 4 bases and J by 9 bases; unmatched bases: 8. From germline, CDR1 is GTSNPN and CDR2 SVGIG (reference sequence). CDR3 length: 13 amino acids. The CDR3 region has the DNA TGTGCCTGGACCCCACGGGGGGGAGGTGAGCAGTTCTTC. This translates into CAWTPRGGGEQFF.

This clone was seen once. J is TRBJ1-2 and V is TRBV6-1; 10 bases are shared with TRBD1. Germline CDR1 reads MNHNS; CDR2 reads SASEGT. There are 16 residues in the CDR3. V lost 2 bases to trimming and J lost 8 bases; unmatched junction nucleotides: 11. CDR3 in amino acids: CASSEPGGQGMRGYTF. The CDR3 DNA reads as TGTGCCAGCAGTGAACCAGGGGGACAGGGGATGAGGGGCTACACCTTC.

Remarks on this clone: Other nucleotide sequences in the sample specify the same CDR3. V gene TRBV27 combines with J gene TRBJ1-5; D remains ambiguous. The ends were cut back, 2 bases at V and 4 bases at J, with 6 bases in the middle. The CDR3 has 13 residues. Per the germline V gene, CDR1 is MNHEY and CDR2 is SMNVEV (reference sequence). CDR3 residues: CASSLTENQPQHF. The DNA for the CDR3 is TGTGCCAGCAGTTTAACGGAGAATCAGCCCCAGCATTTT.